In its sample, the clone carrying this T cell receptor beta chain is medium-sized. Its specificity is not known. The trim removed 0 bases at V and 3 bases at J, leaving 9 bases unmatched. The CDR3 covers 17 residues. In germline, CDR1 is LGHNA, CDR2 YNFKEQ. The sample comes from a study of T cell clonotyping in hematopoietic cell transplantation. Study-level information: Pretransplant recipient samples were taken after cytoreduction. Points from the study as a whole: Higher Inverse Simpson Index values in graft donor and pretransplant recipient predicted broader posttransplant TCR diversity.

The data were produced by immunoSEQ multiplex PCR, yet TCRdb's version contains in-frame clones alone and is incomplete. Found here are about 21,000 clones, 90% of them singletons; the top ten hold around 4%. The time point here: recipient sample about 28 days before transplant, after cytoreduction. The specimen comprised peripheral blood mononuclear cells, sampled before stem cell transplant. This chain uses TRBV4-2 with TRBJ2-7; 9 nucleotides match TRBD1. This clonotype was obtained from a man aged 18-30 years with biphenotypic leukemia. Some clones in this sample may be carry-over from other donors' samples. CDR3: CASSQDDPRDRDYEQYF. CDR3 DNA sequence: TGTGCCAGCAGCCAAGATGACCCCCGGGACAGGGACTACGAGCAGTACTTC.